Listed below are T cell receptor beta chains from one sample, sequenced in a study of PD-1 blockade in classical Hodgkin lymphoma. Sequenced by immunoSEQ multiplex PCR; TCRdb stores in-frame clones only, minus some. The table has more than 40,000 clones, 60% to 80% seen once. This material consisted of peripheral blood mononuclear cells (PBMCs), taken before the fourth cycle of nivolumab. The receptors originated from a human donor with classical Hodgkin lymphoma. Each CDR3 is given with its conserved first and last residue. Fields, in order: J gene, clone size, D gene, V gene, CDR3 DNA, CDR3 protein. A D gene is named only where the DNA matches it firmly. Expanded clones get a size class; other rows say once, few or many, or leave the size out.

J gene: TRBJ2-7; clone size: once; D gene: NA; V gene: TRBV5-6; CDR3 DNA: TGTGCCAGCAGCTTGGAGTCCTTGGCAGACGAGCAGTACTTC; CDR3 protein: CASSLESLADEQYF
J gene: TRBJ1-4; clone size: NA; D gene: NA; V gene: TRBV6-5; CDR3 DNA: TGTGCCAGCAGTTCGAGCCAAGAGGAGGAAAAACTGTTTTTT; CDR3 protein: CASSSSQEEEKLFF
J gene: TRBJ2-1; clone size: NA; D gene: NA; V gene: TRBV4-1; CDR3 DNA: TGCGCCAGCAGCCAAGTGGATATGGGGTTTCGGAGCAATGAGCAGTTCTTC; CDR3 protein: CASSQVDMGFRSNEQFF
J gene: TRBJ2-2; clone size: NA; D gene: TRBD1; V gene: TRBV7-8; CDR3 DNA: TGTGCCAGCAGCCCATCCGGGACAGTTAACACCGGGGAGCTGTTTTTT; CDR3 protein: CASSPSGTVNTGELFF
J gene: TRBJ2-7; clone size: medium-sized; D gene: NA; V gene: TRBV27; CDR3 DNA: TGTGCCAGCAGTTTGGGGACATCTCCAAGGCAGTACTTC; CDR3 protein: CASSLGTSPRQYF
J gene: TRBJ2-7; clone size: NA; D gene: TRBD1; V gene: TRBV27; CDR3 DNA: TGTGCCAGCGGACTGACAGGGTCCTACGAGCAGTACTTC; CDR3 protein: CASGLTGSYEQYF
J gene: TRBJ2-2; clone size: NA; D gene: NA; V gene: TRBV7-2; CDR3 DNA: TGTGCCAGCAGCTTTATTTCGGGACAGAACACCGGGGAGCTGTTTTTT; CDR3 protein: CASSFISGQNTGELFF
J gene: TRBJ1-1; clone size: many; D gene: TRBD1; V gene: TRBV19; CDR3 DNA: TGTGCCAGTACTATAGGGACAGTGAACACTGAAGCTTTCTTT; CDR3 protein: CASTIGTVNTEAFF
J gene: TRBJ2-7; clone size: NA; D gene: TRBD2; V gene: TRBV6-6; CDR3 DNA: TGTGCCAGCAGTTACGGGGGAGCGGGGACCTACGAGCAGTACTTC; CDR3 protein: CASSYGGAGTYEQYF
J gene: TRBJ1-6; clone size: NA; D gene: NA; V gene: TRBV4-2; CDR3 DNA: TGTGCCAGCAGCCAAGATGTCGCAGGTTTTGATTCACCCCTCCACTTT; CDR3 protein: CASSQDVAGFDSPLHF
J gene: TRBJ2-7; clone size: few; D gene: TRBD1; V gene: TRBV5-1; CDR3 DNA: TGCGCCAGCAGTTGGACAGGGGGCAACGAGCAGTACTTC; CDR3 protein: CASSWTGGNEQYF
J gene: TRBJ2-5; clone size: NA; D gene: TRBD1; V gene: TRBV7-8; CDR3 DNA: TGTGCCAGCAGCTTAAGGGACAGGGGGAGAGAGACCCAGTACTTC; CDR3 protein: CASSLRDRGRETQYF
J gene: TRBJ1-4; clone size: NA; D gene: NA; V gene: TRBV4-2; CDR3 DNA: TGTGCCAGCAGCCAAGTGGGAGGACTGAGCTTAACTAATGAAAAACTGTTTTTT; CDR3 protein: CASSQVGGLSLTNEKLFF
J gene: TRBJ2-1; clone size: NA; D gene: NA; V gene: TRBV9; CDR3 DNA: TGTGCCAGCAGCGTTGTCCCAGGGGCGAATGAGCAGTTCTTC; CDR3 protein: CASSVVPGANEQFF
J gene: TRBJ1-4; clone size: NA; D gene: NA; V gene: TRBV7-2; CDR3 DNA: TGTGCCAGCAGCTTAGGTGCCCCGGACAGCGGAAATGAAAAACTGTTTTTT; CDR3 protein: CASSLGAPDSGNEKLFF